These 15 T cell receptor beta chains originate from one sample sequenced in a study of T-cell reconstitution after alpha-beta-depleted transplantation in children. It was with unique molecular identifiers that the TCRbeta library was prepared. TCRdb reanalysed the PCR reads using MiXCR and keeps one entry per CDR3 protein. This sample yields under 750,000 distinct CDR3 sequences, of which about 21% are seen a single time; roughly 15% belongs to the top ten. The sequenced sample was PBMCs, mostly from graft donor cells, obtained 360 days after TCRalphabeta/CD19-depleted stem cell transplant. The receptors originated from a boy younger than two who had a stem cell transplant for acute myeloid leukemia, so the T cells may come from the graft donor.

The chain uses TRBV12-3 or TRBV12-4 and TRBJ2-1; D might be TRBD1 or TRBD2, each matching 5 bases. V lost 1 base and J lost 6, with 10 bases in between. CDR3 length: 14 amino acids. CDR3 bases: TGTGCCAGCAGTTTAGGGGGGTGGGGCAATGAGCAGTTCTTC. Protein: CASSLGGWGNEQFF.

The gene calls are TRBV12-3 or TRBV12-4 and TRBJ1-5, with 7 bases matching TRBD1. V lost 6 bases and J lost 2; bases outside the gene matches: 10. CDR3 length: 16 residues. DNA of the CDR3: TGTGCCAGCAGAGGTTCAGGGGGTTTTCGCAATCAGCCCCAGCATTTT. This codes for CASRGSGGFRNQPQHF.

CDR3: CASSLGGGVRETQYF. CDR3 DNA sequence: TGTGCCAGCAGCTTAGGCGGGGGGGTCCGAGAGACCCAGTACTTC. The rearrangement uses TRBV7-2 and TRBJ2-5; 9 bases align to TRBD2. The CDR3 is 15 residues long. Germline V gene lookup returns CDR1 SGHTA and CDR2 FQGNSA. V dropped 1 base and J dropped 4; count of bases not matched to a gene: 4. Full variable domain (remainder filled in from reference TRBV7-2 and TRBJ2-5): GAGVSQSPSNKVTEKGKDVELRCDPISGHTALYWYRQSLGQGLEFLIYFQGNSAPDKSGLPSDRFSAERTGGSVSTLTIQRTQQEDSAVYLCASSLGGGVRETQYFGPGTRLLVL.

This sequence joins TRBV18 and TRBJ2-1; D may be TRBD1 (5 bases). This CDR3 spans 15 amino acids. V was trimmed by 6 bases and J by 0 bases, leaving 12 bases between them. Per the germline V gene, CDR1 is KGHSH and CDR2 is LQKENI. CDR3 amino acids: CASSPDTDSYNEQFF. As DNA, the CDR3 is TGTGCCAGCTCCCCGGACACGGACTCCTACAATGAGCAGTTCTTC. Using reference TRBV18 and TRBJ2-1 for the parts outside the CDR3, the full variable domain is NAGVMQNPRHLVRRRGQEARLRCSPMKGHSHVYWYRQLPEEGLKFMVYLQKENIIDESGMPKERFSAEFPKEGPSILRIQQVVRGDSAAYFCASSPDTDSYNEQFFGPGTRLTVL.

The chain recombines TRBV20-1 with TRBJ1-1, with D tentatively TRBD1 (5 bases). Trimming stripped 0 bases from V and 6 bases from J, with 8 bases between. The germline gives CDR1 DFQATT, CDR2 SNEGSKA (reference sequence). The CDR3 length is 12 residues. In DNA form, the CDR3 reads TGCAGTGCTAGAGATTTGGGACCTGAAGCTTTCTTT. Translating it yields CSARDLGPEAFF.

This clonotype was counted many times. The chain carries TRBV5-1 and TRBJ2-5, with D perhaps matching TRBD2 (5 bases). Deletions cut 4 bases from V and 4 bases from J, with 8 bases between. This CDR3 has 12 residues. The V gene's germline CDR1 is SGHRS and CDR2 YFSETQ. The CDR3 spells CASSVTRETQYF. The CDR3 bases are TGCGCCAGCAGCGTAACTAGAGAGACCCAGTACTTC.

This clonotype was seen more than once but under ten times. The V call is TRBV12-3 or TRBV12-4, the J call TRBJ2-1, with a weak D call TRBD2 (6 bases). Trimming took off 5 bases at V and 6 bases at J, with 11 bases between the two ends. The CDR3 loop spans 13 amino acids. CDR3 sequence: CASSVGTLNEQFF. DNA for the CDR3: TGTGCCAGCAGTGTCGGGACTCTCAATGAGCAGTTCTTC.

J is TRBJ1-5 and V is TRBV5-6, with TRBD1 as a possible D gene (6 bases). The CDR3 totals 15 residues. In germline, CDR1 is SGHDT, CDR2 YYEEEE. Trimming removed 4 bases at V and 6 bases at J, with 17 bases between. CDR3 amino acids: CASSQWGASGQPQHF. The CDR3 nucleotides are TGTGCCAGCAGCCAGTGGGGGGCGAGCGGTCAGCCCCAGCATTTT. The variable domain in full, with the rest retrieved from reference TRBV5-6 and TRBJ1-5, is DAGVTQSPTHLIKTRGQQVTLRCSPKSGHDTVSWYQQALGQGPQFIFQYYEEEERQRGNFPDRFSGHQFPNYSSELNVNALLLGDSALYLCASSQWGASGQPQHFGDGTRLSIL.

The chain combines TRBV20-1 with TRBJ1-4; D unresolved. Trimming removed 3 bases from V and 6 bases from J, with 20 bases in between. Germline-derived CDR1 and CDR2 are DFQATT and SNEGSKA (reference sequence). The CDR3 has 16 residues. CDR3 nucleotide sequence: TGCAGTGCTAGTAATCCCCGCCAAGAGGTCTATGAAAAACTGTTTTTT. Protein sequence: CSASNPRQEVYEKLFF.

This clonotype was picked up a small number of times. This chain connects TRBV5-5 to TRBJ2-7; D gene uncertain. Per germline, CDR1 SGHKS and CDR2 YYEKEE (reference sequence). This CDR3 comprises 14 residues. V lost 0 bases and J lost 2, with 9 bases in between. As DNA, the CDR3 is TGTGCCAGCAGCTTGGTCGTCTTCGCCTACGAGCAGTACTTC. Amino acids: CASSLVVFAYEQYF.

This clonotype was found once. The chain uses TRBV5-1 and TRBJ2-3, with 8 bases lining up with TRBD2. V was pared by 0 bases and J by 0 bases, with 15 bases of the junction left unmatched. This CDR3 region has 20 residues. The germline V gene has CDR1 SGHRS and CDR2 YFSETQ. In nucleotides, the CDR3 is TGCGCCAGCAGCTTGGAAGGGTCGGGGGGGTCAACCTACAGCACAGATACGCAGTATTTT. This translates into CASSLEGSGGSTYSTDTQYF. The complete variable domain, with remaining parts taken from reference TRBV5-1 and TRBJ2-3, reads KAGVTQTPRYLIKTRGQQVTLSCSPISGHRSVSWYQQTPGQGLQFLFEYFSETQRNKGNFPGRFSGRQFSNSRSEMNVSTLELGDSALYLCASSLEGSGGSTYSTDTQYFGPGTRLTVL.

Ten or more counts support this clonotype. V and J are TRBV29-1 and TRBJ2-4; possible D gene TRBD2, 7 bases. The V gene's germline CDR1 is SQVTM and CDR2 ANQGSEA. The CDR3 has 12 residues. The germline V and J ends were trimmed by 2 bases and 6 bases, with 8 bases remaining between them. In nucleotides, the CDR3 is TGCAGCGTTGAAAGGGGGGGAAACATTCAGTACTTC. Its protein product is CSVERGGNIQYF.

The chain has TRBV12-3 or TRBV12-4 and TRBJ1-3; D is perhaps TRBD1 (5 bases). This CDR3 region has 12 residues. The V end was cut by 7 bases, the J end by 7 bases, with 11 bases between. This CDR3 is CASNTKGNTIYF. CDR3 sequence (DNA): TGTGCCAGCAACACCAAGGGGAACACCATATATTTT.

The table lists this clonotype with many counts. The V gene is TRBV18, the J gene TRBJ2-1; TRBD1 matches at 8 bases. The ends lost 6 bases at V and 4 bases at J; junction bases unmatched: 8. CDR1 KGHSH and CDR2 LQKENI come from the germline V gene. CDR3 length: 15 amino acids. CDR3 region: CASSPQGAYYNEQFF. The CDR3 nucleotides are TGTGCCAGCTCCCCCCAGGGGGCGTATTACAATGAGCAGTTCTTC.

There are many counts of this clonotype. The chain employs TRBV7-6 and TRBJ2-7, with 11 bases aligning to TRBD1. CDR1 and CDR2 from the germline V gene are SGHVS and FNYEAQ. The CDR3 sequence is 14 residues long. The ends lost 3 bases at V and 3 bases at J; junction bases unmatched: 1. CDR3 in amino acids: CASSLGQGDYEQYF. CDR3 DNA: TGTGCCAGCAGCTTGGGACAGGGGGACTACGAGCAGTACTTC.